The clone carrying this TCR beta chain was observed at least ten times. Its antigen is as yet unknown. TCRdb re-called the 5' RACE reads with MiXCR, one entry per CDR3 protein. Among fewer than 350,000 distinct CDR3 sequences, under 9% were seen once, and the ten largest hold more than 2%. This entry belongs to a study of identical twins. General study results and limits: Insertions ran lower in abundant cord blood beta clonotypes, though not in memory repertoires. There was more out-of-frame TCR alpha sharing in monozygotic twins than models estimated. Researchers caution that invariant MAIT and iNKT cells could partly confound zero-insertion analyses.

The CDR3 consists of 12 residues. Per germline, CDR1 DFQATT and CDR2 SNEGSKA (reference sequence). V dropped 5 bases and J dropped 0 bases, with 4 bases sitting between them. There were only healthy Caucasians among the donors. The same specimen was also included in a second study, on yellow fever vaccine responses in identical twins.

Material: memory (CD45RO+) T cells sorted from blood. The clonotype was recovered from a woman aged 18 to 35 in good health. This chain connects TRBV20-1 to TRBJ2-2; D remains ambiguous. The CDR3 nucleotides read TGCAGTGCTGGACCGAACACCGGGGAGCTGTTTTTT. Residues: CSAGPNTGELFF.